Each of the 21 T cell receptor beta chains below was sequenced from the same sample in a study of cytomegalovirus exposure and HLA in healthy donors (dated by TCRdb to the late 2010s). The receptor library was made with the immunoSEQ multiplex PCR assay. The multiplex PCR relied on a mix of 60 forward primers for TCR Vbeta segments and 13 reverse primers for TCR Jbeta segments. TCRdb's version of the immuneACCESS table is confined to in-frame rearrangements and falls short of the full clone set. An unresolved V gene accounts for under half of the shortfall where checked; the remainder is of unknown origin. Recorded for this sample are about 120,000 clones; around two thirds of them occurred a single time. Of the sample, more than 2% falls within the top ten clones. Sequencing was performed on PBMCs. Every receptor here comes from a human donor in good health.

The chain combines TRBV4-2 with TRBJ2-6; weak D call: TRBD1 (5 bases). There are 16 residues in the CDR3. Trimming cost V 1 base and J 2 bases, with 9 bases left between them. Germline CDR1 reads LGHNA; CDR2 reads YNFKEQ. CDR3 protein: CASSQGQGTGANVLTF. The CDR3, as DNA: TGTGCCAGCAGCCAAGGGCAGGGAACTGGGGCCAACGTCCTGACTTTC.

Written as DNA, the CDR3 is TGTGCCTGGACCCTCTCAGGGGGGCGAGCTTTCTTT. This gives the protein CAWTLSGGRAFF. V is TRBV30 and J is TRBJ1-1, with 7 bases matching TRBD1. The junction had 9 bases not matched to a gene; V was cut back by 4 bases and J by 10 bases. Germline V gives CDR1 GTSNPN, CDR2 SVGIG (reference sequence). The CDR3 is 12 residues long.

This chain links TRBV6-6 with TRBJ2-7; D possibly corresponds to TRBD1 (6 bases). The CDR3 extends over 14 amino acids. Germline-derived CDR1 and CDR2 are MNHNY and SVGAGI (reference sequence). Deletions cut 2 bases from V and 2 bases from J, with 10 bases between. As DNA, the CDR3 is TGTGCCAGCAGTTACGGACAGCCCCCCTACGAGCAGTACTTC. As protein: CASSYGQPPYEQYF.

The chain employs TRBV6-6 and TRBJ1-1; D may be TRBD1 (6 bases). The CDR3 covers 14 residues. Per germline, CDR1 MNHNY and CDR2 SVGAGI (reference sequence). Deletions cut 5 bases from V and 2 bases from J, with 12 bases between. CDR3 region: CASSPLGGNTEAFF. CDR3 nucleotides: TGTGCCAGCAGTCCCCTAGGGGGAAACACTGAAGCTTTCTTT.

The rearrangement joins TRBV11-2 to TRBJ1-2; 9 bases align to TRBD1. The length of the CDR3 is 17 residues. Germline lookup yields CDR1 SGHAT and CDR2 FQNNGV. Trimming took 0 bases from V and 7 from J; bases not matched to a gene: 12. CDR3 sequence (DNA): TGTGCCAGCAGCTTAGATCTGGGGACAGGGCAGGGTAGTGGCTACACCTTC. Encoded protein: CASSLDLGTGQGSGYTF. The variable domain in full, completed from reference TRBV11-2 and TRBJ1-2, reads EAGVAQSPRYKIIEKRQSVAFWCNPISGHATLYWYQQILGQGPKLLIQFQNNGVVDDSQLPKDRFSAERLKGVDSTLKIQPAKLEDSAVYLCASSLDLGTGQGSGYTFGSGTRLTVV.

J is TRBJ1-2 and V is TRBV19; D ambiguous. Trimming removed 5 bases from V and 7 bases from J, with 20 bases in between. The CDR3 totals 15 residues. Germline V gene lookup returns CDR1 LNHDA and CDR2 SQIVND (reference sequence). The DNA for the CDR3 is TGTGCCAGTAGTCCCCGGTCTGCTGGAGGGCTTGGCTACACCTTC. Protein sequence: CASSPRSAGGLGYTF.

The rearrangement uses TRBV2 and TRBJ1-1; 7 bases agree with TRBD1. V gave up 11 bases and J gave up 7 bases; unmatched junction bases: 7. Per germline, CDR1 SNHLY and CDR2 FYNNEI. The CDR3 is 11 residues long. The CDR3 DNA follows: TGTGCCTGCCGACAGGGCGTTGAAGCTTTCTTT. This encodes CACRQGVEAFF.

The J gene is TRBJ2-5, the V gene TRBV5-4, with no clear D. The CDR3 totals 13 residues. V lost 5 bases and J 2 bases, leaving 10 bases between the germline ends. Germline assignment: CDR1 SGHNT and CDR2 YYREEE (reference sequence). CDR3 DNA: TGTGCCAGCAGACAAACAAGTCAAGAGACCCAGTACTTC. This sequence encodes CASRQTSQETQYF. Full variable domain (rest looked up from reference TRBV5-4 and TRBJ2-5): ETGVTQSPTHLIKTRGQQVTLRCSSQSGHNTVSWYQQALGQGPQFIFQYYREEENGRGNFPPRFSGLQFPNYSSELNVNALELDDSALYLCASRQTSQETQYFGPGTRLLVL.

This chain joins TRBV6-5 and TRBJ1-2; no clear D. This CDR3 is 14 amino acids long. V was clipped by 0 bases and J by 0 bases, with 5 bases between them. The germline gives CDR1 MNHEY, CDR2 SVGAGI. CDR3 sequence: CASSYSQTNYGYTF. CDR3 bases: TGTGCCAGCAGTTACTCGCAGACTAACTATGGCTACACCTTC.

This clone was detected a few times. The J gene is TRBJ2-1, the V gene TRBV28; D perhaps matches TRBD1 (9 bases). Germline V gene lookup returns CDR1 MDHEN and CDR2 SYDVKM. This CDR3 has 17 amino acids. Trimming pared 5 bases from V and 8 bases from J, leaving 25 bases between. In DNA, the CDR3 is TGTGCCAGCAGTCCGGACAGGGGAAGCGGGAGCCGGTATGAGCAGTTCTTC. Protein sequence: CASSPDRGSGSRYEQFF.

Written as DNA, the CDR3 is TGTGCCAGCAGCTTAGCGACAGGAAATCAGCCCCAGCATTTT. Translating it yields CASSLATGNQPQHF. This chain links TRBV7-6 with TRBJ1-5; D is possibly TRBD1 (6 bases). CDR1 and CDR2 (germline): SGHVS, FNYEAQ. The CDR3 sequence is 14 residues long. V dropped 0 bases and J dropped 4 bases, with 7 bases sitting between them.

The chain carries TRBV6-1 and TRBJ1-3; no firm D call. The CDR3 sequence is 17 residues long. CDR1 and CDR2 (germline): MNHNS, SASEGT. Deletions cut 4 bases from V and 2 bases from J, with 18 bases between. CDR3 region: CASSARFSGEAGNTIYF. CDR3 in DNA: TGTGCCAGCAGTGCCCGTTTTTCGGGAGAGGCTGGAAACACCATATATTTT.

CDR3 region: CATSRDGRGRMNEQFF. In DNA, the CDR3 is TGTGCCACCAGCAGAGATGGCAGGGGGCGCATGAATGAGCAGTTCTTC. This sequence joins TRBV15 and TRBJ2-1; the match to TRBD1 covers 8 bases. CDR1 is LNHNV, CDR2 YYDKDF, per germline (reference sequence). The CDR3 spans 16 residues. Unmatched junction bases numbered 8, after V lost 0 bases and J lost 7 bases.

The rearrangement joins TRBV9 to TRBJ2-5; D is ambiguous. This CDR3 is 16 amino acids long. Trimming removed 0 bases at V and 4 bases at J, with 16 bases between. Germline V gene lookup returns CDR1 SGDLS and CDR2 YYNGEE. This chain's CDR3 is CASSVDPGMGRETQYF. Written as DNA, the CDR3 is TGTGCCAGCAGCGTAGACCCGGGTATGGGTAGAGAGACCCAGTACTTC.

The gene calls are TRBV5-1 and TRBJ1-5, with D perhaps matching TRBD1 (5 bases). The CDR3 contains 14 residues. From germline, CDR1 is SGHRS and CDR2 YFSETQ. The V and J ends lost 3 bases and 1 base respectively, with 8 bases between them. In nucleotides, the CDR3 is TGCGCCAGCAGCTCAGGACAAAGCAATCAGCCCCAGCATTTT. This gives the protein CASSSGQSNQPQHF.

The CDR3 DNA follows: TGTGCCACCAGCAGAGGGCAGTATAGCAATCAGCCCCAGCATTTT. This translates into CATSRGQYSNQPQHF. The V call is TRBV15, the J call TRBJ1-5; D remains unclear. Trimming removed 1 base from V and 0 bases from J, with 7 bases in between. From germline, CDR1 is LNHNV and CDR2 YYDKDF (reference sequence). CDR3 size: 15 residues.

The chain has TRBV5-1 and TRBJ2-1; 11 bases fit TRBD2. The CDR3 consists of 15 residues. The germline CDR1 and CDR2 sequences are SGHRS and YFSETQ. V was clipped by 6 bases and J by 4 bases; unmatched bases: 6. The CDR3 bases are TGCGCCAGCACCTGGGGGACTAGCGGATACAATGAGCAGTTCTTC. Protein: CASTWGTSGYNEQFF. Variable domain in full (rest from reference TRBV5-1 and TRBJ2-1): KAGVTQTPRYLIKTRGQQVTLSCSPISGHRSVSWYQQTPGQGLQFLFEYFSETQRNKGNFPGRFSGRQFSNSRSEMNVSTLELGDSALYLCASTWGTSGYNEQFFGPGTRLTVL.

V usage is TRBV7-9 and J usage is TRBJ1-2, with 7 bases identical to TRBD1. V trimming: 6 bases; J trimming: 2 bases; junction bases outside the gene matches: 12. The CDR3 sequence is 16 residues long. CDR1 and CDR2 (germline): SEHNR, FQNEAQ (reference sequence). DNA for the CDR3: TGTGCCAGCAGTCTCCTCCGACAGGGTATAAACTATGGCTACACCTTC. It encodes CASSLLRQGINYGYTF.

This chain uses TRBV10-3 with TRBJ2-5, with 9 bases fitting TRBD1. CDR1 is ENHRY, CDR2 SYGVKD, per germline. V gave up 10 bases and J gave up 5 bases; unmatched junction bases: 14. This CDR3 has 15 residues. Written as DNA, the CDR3 is TGTGCCACTTCTTTTGGGGACAGGGCTAGGGAGACCCAGTACTTC. It translates to CATSFGDRARETQYF.

This clone was counted a few times. This rearrangement joins TRBV19 to TRBJ1-2; no clear D. This CDR3 spans 17 amino acids. Trimming took 5 bases from V and 0 from J, leaving 19 bases between them. Germline V gives CDR1 LNHDA, CDR2 SQIVND (reference sequence). In nucleotides, the CDR3 is TGTGCCAGTAGTTTGGTGAGAGGGAGGAAGACTAACTATGGCTACACCTTC. It yields the protein CASSLVRGRKTNYGYTF.

This clone was seen a handful of times. The CDR3 loop is CASSHDTPEAFF. The CDR3 DNA reads as TGCGCCAGCAGCCATGACACACCTGAAGCTTTCTTT. This chain connects TRBV4-1 to TRBJ1-1, with D uncertain. The germline V gene encodes CDR1 MGHRA and CDR2 YSYEKL. This CDR3 is 12 amino acids long. The germline V and J ends were trimmed by 3 bases and 6 bases, with 8 bases remaining between them.